The rows below give T cell receptor beta chains drawn from one sample of a study of blood T cell repertoires in COVID-19. Clones were read by immunoSEQ multiplex PCR, and TCRdb kept only the in-frame ones, dropping some. The sample contains about 160,000 clones, more than 65% of which appear only once. Source material: peripheral blood. Receptor source: a woman aged 55 to 70 with COVID-19, enrolled during active disease. Each CDR3 is given with its conserved first and last residue. The order of the fields is V gene, J gene, CDR3 protein.

V: TRBV9; J: TRBJ2-1; CDR3: CASSVVPGGAGEIPNEQFF
V: TRBV11-1; J: TRBJ2-7; CDR3: CASSLSSGSSYEQYF
V: TRBV30; J: TRBJ2-2; CDR3: CAWGPRRWNTGELFF
V: TRBV5-1; J: TRBJ2-1; CDR3: CASSSGGSYNEQFF
V: TRBV5-1; J: TRBJ2-3; CDR3: CASREGTGAGADTQYF
V: TRBV5-1; J: TRBJ1-1; CDR3: CASSLAVNTEAFF
V: TRBV4-2; J: TRBJ1-2; CDR3: CASSLVGTDYGYTF
V: TRBV19; J: TRBJ1-5; CDR3: CASSIGEARNQPQHF
V: TRBV6-5; J: TRBJ1-3; CDR3: CASSNPPGAGNTIYF
V: TRBV19; J: TRBJ2-1; CDR3: CASSIRLAGRSSYNEQFF
V: TRBV7-6; J: TRBJ2-1; CDR3: CASSLGAGASSYNEQFF
V: TRBV28; J: TRBJ2-1; CDR3: CASSSSGQGAREQFF
V: TRBV7-3; J: TRBJ2-5; CDR3: CASSQDGTGEQTQYF
V: TRBV2; J: TRBJ1-5; CDR3: CASRSGGGSNQPQHF
V: TRBV5-4; J: TRBJ2-2; CDR3: CASSLFLRNTGELFF
V: TRBV10-3; J: TRBJ2-5; CDR3: CAISDLQRGQETQYF
V: TRBV2; J: TRBJ1-4; CDR3: CASSATGPINEKLFF
V: TRBV7-2; J: TRBJ2-2; CDR3: CASSPLLRAGELFF
V: TRBV3-1/TRBV3-2; J: TRBJ2-7; CDR3: CASSQGTSGHEQYF
V: TRBV9; J: TRBJ1-6; CDR3: CASSAQTGQGSSPLHF
V: TRBV7-2; J: TRBJ2-3; CDR3: CASSLVLVSDTQYF
V: TRBV2; J: TRBJ2-1; CDR3: CASSDGLLGGLEQFF
V: TRBV14; J: TRBJ1-1; CDR3: CASSQATGAAFF
V: TRBV9; J: TRBJ1-4; CDR3: CASSGSAGGDATNEKLFF
V: TRBV7-7; J: TRBJ2-5; CDR3: CASSLDRQETQYF
V: TRBV9; J: TRBJ2-3; CDR3: CASSPGGVSTDTQYF
V: TRBV19; J: TRBJ2-3; CDR3: CASSSTSGTGGTDTQYF
V: TRBV28; J: TRBJ1-2; CDR3: CASDQDRGDVYGYTF
V: TRBV2; J: TRBJ2-2; CDR3: CASSGDSTGELFF
V: TRBV19; J: TRBJ2-5; CDR3: CASSMGASPQETQYF
V: TRBV20-1; J: TRBJ1-2; CDR3: CSASAAGRGYGYTF
V: TRBV21-1; J: TRBJ1-2; CDR3: CASSKGSRDREKGYTF
V: TRBV19; J: TRBJ2-3; CDR3: CASNPVGAGAKPDTQYF